The 17 T cell receptor beta chains below were found in one sample sequenced in a study of T cells after yellow fever vaccination. Via MiXCR, TCRdb re-called the 5' RACE reads, giving one row per CDR3 protein. The sample contains around 320,000 distinct CDR3 sequences, around 4.4% of which appear only once. The sequences come from PBMCs, collected 15 days after the yellow fever booster vaccination. The source of these receptors is a man younger than 35 who received the YFV17D yellow fever vaccine.

The rearrangement joins TRBV5-1 to TRBJ1-1; D is perhaps TRBD1 (6 bases). The CDR3 covers 15 residues. Germline V CDR1 and CDR2: SGHRS, YFSETQ. V lost 0 bases to trimming and J lost 1 base, with 10 bases between them. CDR3 DNA sequence: TGCGCCAGCAGCTTGGTCCCGGGGGCGAACACTGAAGCTTTCTTT. Translated, it gives CASSLVPGANTEAFF.

This clonotype was detected a few times. The CDR3 here is CASSLTLAVPNEQFF. In DNA, the CDR3 is TGTGCCAGCAGTTTAACCCTAGCGGTGCCCAATGAGCAGTTCTTC. The genes are TRBV12-3 or TRBV12-4 and TRBJ2-1; 7 positions agree with TRBD2. J lost 6 bases, V lost 2 bases, and 7 bases had no gene match. The CDR3 is 15 residues long.

This clonotype was seen ten or more times. This chain links TRBV7-2 with TRBJ2-2; no definite D call. Trimming took off 2 bases at V and 6 bases at J, with 13 bases between the two ends. This CDR3 has 15 amino acids. Per germline, CDR1 SGHTA and CDR2 FQGNSA. CDR3: CASSLSFSFSGELFF. CDR3 in DNA: TGTGCCAGCAGCTTAAGTTTTTCTTTCTCCGGGGAGCTGTTTTTT.

This clonotype was detected a few times. The gene calls are TRBV10-2 and TRBJ2-1; 12 bases match TRBD2. This CDR3 is 17 amino acids long. J gave up 4 bases and V 6 bases, and 10 bases lay outside the gene matches. Germline V gene lookup returns CDR1 WSHSY and CDR2 SAAADI. The CDR3 region has the DNA TGCGCCAGCAGACCCACTAGCGGGGGGCCCCGATACAATGAGCAGTTCTTC. Translated, it gives CASRPTSGGPRYNEQFF.

The V and J genes are TRBV12-3 or TRBV12-4 and TRBJ1-1, with TRBD1 as a possible D gene (5 bases). The germline V and J ends were trimmed by 2 bases and 10 bases, with 8 bases remaining between them. The CDR3 sequence is 11 residues long. Here the CDR3 reads CASSLRGGAFF. The CDR3 DNA is TGTGCCAGCAGTTTACGGGGGGGAGCTTTCTTT.

This clonotype was counted ten times or more. The chain combines TRBV5-5 with TRBJ2-7, with D hard to call. Germline CDR1 and CDR2: SGHKS and YYEKEE (reference sequence). Trimming pared 1 base from V and 6 bases from J, leaving 8 bases between. This CDR3 has 12 amino acids. CDR3 region: CASSLTPGEQYF. DNA of the CDR3: TGTGCCAGCAGCTTGACCCCCGGCGAGCAGTACTTC. Supplemented by reference TRBV5-5 and TRBJ2-7, the full variable domain reads DAGVTQSPTHLIKTRGQQVTLRCSPISGHKSVSWYQQVLGQGPQFIFQYYEKEERGRGNFPDRFSARQFPNYSSELNVNALLLGDSALYLCASSLTPGEQYFGPGTRLTVT.

A few counts support this clonotype. The genes are TRBV3-2 and TRBJ2-7. TRBV3-2 is a pseudogene segment. The CDR3 extends over 12 amino acids. The CDR3 bases are TGTGCCAGCAGCCAAGCCCCCCACGAGCAGTACTTC. This sequence encodes CASSQAPHEQYF.

Many counts were recorded for this clonotype. The chain has TRBV7-2 and TRBJ2-7, with 12 bases that match TRBD2. CDR3 length: 16 amino acids. Trimming at V came to 1 base and at J to 4 bases, leaving 5 bases not matched to a gene. Looked up from germline, CDR1 is SGHTA and CDR2 is FQGNSA. The CDR3 DNA reads TGTGCCAGCAGCTTAGGCGGGACTAGCGGGTATTACGAGCAGTACGTC. This gives the protein CASSLGGTSGYYEQYV.

This clonotype was seen at least ten times. The chain employs TRBV29-1 and TRBJ2-2; no clear D gene. Per the germline V gene, CDR1 is SQVTM and CDR2 is ANQGSEA. The CDR3 length is 14 residues. V was trimmed by 4 bases and J by 2 bases, leaving 11 bases between them. The CDR3 sequence: CSVAAQLNTGELFF. DNA for the CDR3: TGCAGCGTTGCAGCCCAGTTAAACACCGGGGAGCTGTTTTTT.

This clonotype was seen at least ten times. At one boundary the junction diverges from the germline segment, which might be a read error. The chain links TRBV15 to TRBJ2-2; perhaps TRBD1 as D (6 bases). The CDR3 loop spans 15 amino acids. Germline V gives CDR1 LNHNV, CDR2 YYDKDF (reference sequence). This CDR3 is CATSGELQGSGELFF. Here the CDR3 DNA reads TGTGCCACCAGCGGAGAACTACAGGGCTCCGGGGAGCTGTTTTTT. Variable domain in full (rest from reference TRBV15 and TRBJ2-2): DAMVIQNPRYQVTQFGKPVTLSCSQTLNHNVMYWYQQKSSQAPKLLFHYYDKDFNNEADTPDNFQSRRPNTSFCFLDIRSPGLGDTAMYLCATSGELQGSGELFFGEGSRLTVL.

This clonotype was counted at least ten times. The gene calls are TRBV12-5 and TRBJ2-1, with 9 positions matching TRBD1. The CDR3 runs 15 residues. Germline CDR1 reads LGHNT; CDR2 reads FRNRAP. V shed 4 bases, J shed 4 bases, and the junction held 5 bases outside the gene matches. This chain's CDR3 is CASGSTGGRYNEQFF. The CDR3, as DNA: TGTGCTAGTGGTTCCACAGGGGGCAGGTACAATGAGCAGTTCTTC.

The gene calls are TRBV20-1 and TRBJ1-5; the D is unclear. V lost 6 bases to trimming and J lost 0 bases, with 12 bases between them. This CDR3 comprises 14 residues. The germline CDR1 and CDR2 sequences are DFQATT and SNEGSKA (reference sequence). The CDR3 DNA is TGCAGTGCAAGCCAGGTGTATAGCAATCAGCCCCAGCATTTT. Translating gives CSASQVYSNQPQHF.

The table lists this clonotype with many counts. The rearrangement uses TRBV11-2 and TRBJ2-2; maybe TRBD1 (6 bases). This CDR3 has 16 residues. Per germline, CDR1 SGHAT and CDR2 FQNNGV. Trimming took 0 bases from V and 4 from J, leaving 12 bases between them. The CDR3 is CASSLEGARSTGELFF. As DNA, the CDR3 is TGTGCCAGCAGCTTAGAGGGGGCGCGAAGCACCGGGGAGCTGTTTTTT.

As concerns this clonotype: This may be a read error, as it is one base from a much larger clone. As DNA, the CDR3 is TGTGCCAGCAGCTTAGGCGGCGGCGACACCGGGGAGCTGATTTTT. Its translation is CASSLGGGDTGELIF. The gene calls are TRBV7-2 and TRBJ2-2; tentative D call: TRBD2 (5 bases). The CDR3 spans 15 residues. The V gene's germline CDR1 is SGHTA and CDR2 FQGNSA.

This clonotype has a handful of counts. The V and J genes are TRBV18 and TRBJ2-1; D ambiguous. This CDR3 has 14 residues. V shed 4 bases and J shed 5 bases, with 12 bases lying between them. The germline gives CDR1 KGHSH, CDR2 LQKENI. The CDR3 bases are TGTGCCAGCTCACTCACATCCTTGAACAATGAGCAGTTCTTC. It codes for CASSLTSLNNEQFF.

This clonotype was recorded many times. The rearrangement uses TRBV15 and TRBJ2-2, with D possibly called TRBD1 or TRBD2 (5 bases each). The germline CDR1 and CDR2 sequences are LNHNV and YYDKDF (reference sequence). This CDR3 is built from 12 residues. Trimming removed 0 bases at V and 10 bases at J, with 6 bases between. In DNA form, the CDR3 reads TGTGCCACCAGCAGAGAGGGGACGGAGCTGTTTTTT. Translation: CATSREGTELFF.

The rearrangement uses TRBV4-3 and TRBJ1-5, with unresolved D. Germline loops: CDR1 LGHNA, CDR2 YSLEER. This CDR3 contains 14 residues. Between the trimmed V and J ends, which lost 0 bases and 4 bases, there was a span of 7 bases. CDR3 sequence reads: CASSQEPWNQPQHF. CDR3 DNA sequence: TGCGCCAGCAGCCAAGAGCCCTGGAATCAGCCCCAGCATTTT.